Sequencing of this T cell receptor beta chain was carried out in a study of T cell responses to AZD1222 COVID-19 vaccine. General study points: The study identified only a handful of AZD1222 recipients as seropositive at baseline. Nearly half of unique spike-specific TCRs reportedly avoided B.1.351 and B.1.1.7 mutated regions.

Produced via immunoSEQ multiplex PCR; TCRdb's table is partial and in-frame only. The table lists over 45,000 clones, around 85% of them singletons, with approximately 19% in the top ten. Concerning this clone: Its matching antigen is unknown.

Germline V gene data show CDR1 as MNHEY and CDR2 as SVGEGT. The V and J ends lost 2 bases and 4 bases respectively, with 8 bases between them. This CDR3 has 13 residues. The sample consisted of peripheral blood, taken on day 0 of MenACWY control vaccination. The chain recombines TRBV6-2 or TRBV6-3 with TRBJ1-2, with D uncertain. The sequence was obtained from an adult in good health. This CDR3 reads CASSYGAVYGYTF. CDR3 coding DNA: TGTGCCAGCAGTTACGGCGCAGTCTATGGCTACACCTTC.